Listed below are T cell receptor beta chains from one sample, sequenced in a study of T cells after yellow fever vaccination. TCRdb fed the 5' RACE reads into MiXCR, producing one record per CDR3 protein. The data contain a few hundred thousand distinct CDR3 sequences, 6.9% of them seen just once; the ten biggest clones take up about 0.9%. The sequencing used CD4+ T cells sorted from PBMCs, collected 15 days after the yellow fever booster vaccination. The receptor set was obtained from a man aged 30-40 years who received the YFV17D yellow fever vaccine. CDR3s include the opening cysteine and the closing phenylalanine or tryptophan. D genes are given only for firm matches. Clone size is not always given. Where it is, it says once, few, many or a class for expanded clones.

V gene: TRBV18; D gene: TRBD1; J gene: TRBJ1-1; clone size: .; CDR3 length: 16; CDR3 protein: CASSPGGDRGNTEAFF; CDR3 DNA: TGTGCCAGCTCACCAGGCGGGGACAGGGGGAACACTGAAGCTTTCTTT
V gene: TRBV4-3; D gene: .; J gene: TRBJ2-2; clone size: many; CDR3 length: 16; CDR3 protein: CASSQAISPESGELFF; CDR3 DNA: TGCGCCAGCAGCCAAGCCATTTCCCCCGAGAGCGGGGAGCTGTTTTTT
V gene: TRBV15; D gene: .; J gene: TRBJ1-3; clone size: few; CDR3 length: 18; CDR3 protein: CATSRVLLRGSSGNTIYF; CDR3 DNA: TGTGCCACCAGCAGAGTTCTACTCCGGGGGAGCTCTGGAAACACCATATATTTT
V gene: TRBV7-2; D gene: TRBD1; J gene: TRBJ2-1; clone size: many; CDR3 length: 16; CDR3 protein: CASSLAGTGFDNEQFF; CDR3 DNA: TGTGCCAGCAGCTTAGCGGGGACAGGGTTCGACAATGAGCAGTTCTTC
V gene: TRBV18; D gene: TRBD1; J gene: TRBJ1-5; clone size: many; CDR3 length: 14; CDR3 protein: CASSPGQSNQPQHF; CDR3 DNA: TGTGCCAGCTCACCGGGACAGAGCAATCAGCCCCAGCATTTT
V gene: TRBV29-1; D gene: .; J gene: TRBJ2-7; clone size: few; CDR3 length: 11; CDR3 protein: CSVGPRHEQYF; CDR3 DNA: TGCAGCGTTGGGCCCAGACACGAGCAGTACTTC
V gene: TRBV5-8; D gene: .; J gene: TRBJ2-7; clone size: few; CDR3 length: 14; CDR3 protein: CASSLGRPNYEQYF; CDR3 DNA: TGTGCCAGCAGCTTAGGGCGTCCTAACTACGAGCAGTACTTC
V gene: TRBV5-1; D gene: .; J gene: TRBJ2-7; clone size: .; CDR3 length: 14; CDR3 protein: CASSSSATHYEQYF; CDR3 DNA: TGCGCCAGCAGCTCCAGCGCGACACACTACGAGCAGTACTTC
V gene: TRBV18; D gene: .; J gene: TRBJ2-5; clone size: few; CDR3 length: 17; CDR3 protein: CASSPIPGHSIQETQYF; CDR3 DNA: TGTGCCAGCTCACCAATTCCAGGACATTCGATTCAAGAGACCCAGTACTTC
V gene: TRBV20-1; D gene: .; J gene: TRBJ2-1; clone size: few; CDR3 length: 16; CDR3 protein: CSAYLMPGDSYNEQFF; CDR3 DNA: TGCAGTGCCTATCTCATGCCGGGAGACTCCTACAATGAGCAGTTCTTC
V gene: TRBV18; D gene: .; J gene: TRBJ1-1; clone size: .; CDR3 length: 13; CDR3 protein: CASSQGMNTEAFF; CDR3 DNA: TGTGCCAGCTCACAGGGAATGAACACTGAAGCTTTCTTT
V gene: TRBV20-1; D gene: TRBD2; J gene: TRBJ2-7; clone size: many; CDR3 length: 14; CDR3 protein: CSASFGGRADEQYF; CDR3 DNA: TGCAGTGCTAGTTTCGGCGGGAGGGCCGACGAGCAGTACTTC
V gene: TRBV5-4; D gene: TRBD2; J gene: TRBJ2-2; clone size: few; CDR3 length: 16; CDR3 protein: CASSLKGLGPSGELFF; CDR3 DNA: TGTGCCAGCAGCTTGAAGGGACTAGGGCCGAGCGGGGAGCTGTTTTTT
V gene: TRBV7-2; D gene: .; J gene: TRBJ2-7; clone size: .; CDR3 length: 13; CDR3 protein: CASSLAARGEQYF; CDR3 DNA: TGTGCCAGCAGCTTAGCCGCTAGGGGCGAGCAGTACTTC
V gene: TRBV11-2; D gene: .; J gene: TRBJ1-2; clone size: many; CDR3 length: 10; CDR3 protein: CASSFGGYTF; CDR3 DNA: TGTGCCAGCAGCTTCGGGGGCTACACCTTC
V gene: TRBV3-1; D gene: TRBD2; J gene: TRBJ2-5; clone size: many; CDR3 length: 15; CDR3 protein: CASSHGTSGRETQYF; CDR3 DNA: TGTGCCAGCAGCCACGGGACTAGCGGGAGGGAGACCCAGTACTTC
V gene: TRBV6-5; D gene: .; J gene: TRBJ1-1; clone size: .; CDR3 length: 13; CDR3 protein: CASSYSGGAEAFF; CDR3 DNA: TGTGCCAGCAGTTACTCCGGGGGGGCTGAAGCTTTCTTT
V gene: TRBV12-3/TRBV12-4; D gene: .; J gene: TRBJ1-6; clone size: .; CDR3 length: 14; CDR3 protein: CASSQRQTNSPLHF; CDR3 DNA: TGTGCCAGCAGCCAACGACAGACTAATTCACCCCTCCACTTT
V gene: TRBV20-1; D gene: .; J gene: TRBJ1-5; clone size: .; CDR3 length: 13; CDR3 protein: CSASWGRDQPQHF; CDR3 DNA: TGCAGTGCTAGTTGGGGCAGGGATCAGCCCCAGCATTTT
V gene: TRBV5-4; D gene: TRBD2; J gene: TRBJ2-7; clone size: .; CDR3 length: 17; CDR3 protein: CASSQRFASGFAYEQYF; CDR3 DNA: TGTGCCAGCAGCCAAAGGTTCGCTAGCGGTTTCGCCTACGAGCAGTACTTC
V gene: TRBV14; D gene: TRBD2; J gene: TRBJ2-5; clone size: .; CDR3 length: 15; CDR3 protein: CDSSPRRERGETQYF; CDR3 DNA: TGTGACAGCAGCCCACGGCGGGAGAGAGGAGAGACCCAGTACTTC
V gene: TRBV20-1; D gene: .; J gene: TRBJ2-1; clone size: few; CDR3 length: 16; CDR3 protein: CSAEPGVASSYNEQFF; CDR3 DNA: TGCAGTGCTGAGCCCGGGGTGGCGAGCTCCTACAATGAGCAGTTCTTC
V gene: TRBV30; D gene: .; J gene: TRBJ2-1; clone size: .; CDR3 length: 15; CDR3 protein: CAWSVWDGTYNEQFF; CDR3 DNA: TGTGCCTGGAGTGTATGGGACGGGACCTACAATGAGCAGTTCTTC
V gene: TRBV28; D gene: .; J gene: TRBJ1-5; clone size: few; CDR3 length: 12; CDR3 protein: CASSFGESPQHF; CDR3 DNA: TGTGCCAGCAGTTTCGGTGAATCGCCCCAGCATTTT
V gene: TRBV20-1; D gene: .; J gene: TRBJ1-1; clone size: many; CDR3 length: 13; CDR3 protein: CSALESVAGRAFF; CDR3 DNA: TGCAGTGCTCTGGAATCTGTTGCCGGTAGAGCTTTCTTT
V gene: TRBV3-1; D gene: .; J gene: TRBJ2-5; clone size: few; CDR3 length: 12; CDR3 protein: CASSQSQGPSDF; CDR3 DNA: TGTGCCAGCAGCCAATCTCAGGGACCGTCTGACTTC
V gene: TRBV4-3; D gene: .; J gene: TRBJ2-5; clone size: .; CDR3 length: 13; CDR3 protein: CASSPDTMGTQYF; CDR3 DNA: TGCGCCAGCAGCCCGGACACGATGGGGACCCAGTACTTC
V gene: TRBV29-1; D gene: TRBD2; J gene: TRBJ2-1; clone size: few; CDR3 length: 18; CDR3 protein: CSVEGGRALGRGRDEQFF; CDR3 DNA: TGCAGCGTTGAAGGAGGCAGGGCCTTAGGACGGGGGAGGGATGAGCAGTTCTTC
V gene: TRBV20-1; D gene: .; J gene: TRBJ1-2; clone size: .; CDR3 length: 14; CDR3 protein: CSATLGGPGYGYTF; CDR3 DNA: TGCAGTGCCACCCTGGGGGGGCCCGGCTATGGCTACACCTTC